This T cell receptor (beta chain) was obtained from a study of tumor-infiltrating lymphocytes in localized non-small cell lung cancer. Study context: Several tumor histologies, both smoking statuses, and some post-neoadjuvant chemotherapy samples were included. Regarding the study as a whole: Different pieces of the same tissue went to different assays, confounding technical variation with intratumor heterogeneity.

Some clones are missing from TCRdb's copy, which holds only in-frame ones; the method was immunoSEQ multiplex PCR. There are 15,000 to 20,000 clones in the sample; around 72% occur only once, and 4.3% lies in the top ten. In regard to this clone: Its specificity is unknown.

What was sequenced was lung tumor tissue. The sequence was collected from a human donor with non-small cell lung cancer.

CDR3 nucleotides: TGTGCCAGTAGTATAGTCGGACAGGGTGCCGGGGAGCTGTTTTTT. Translated: CASSIVGQGAGELFF. V and J are TRBV19 and TRBJ2-2; 8 positions agree with TRBD1. The CDR3 has 15 amino acids. The germline gives CDR1 LNHDA, CDR2 SQIVND (reference sequence). After removal of 1 base from V and 6 bases from J, the junction contained 4 bases not matched to a gene.